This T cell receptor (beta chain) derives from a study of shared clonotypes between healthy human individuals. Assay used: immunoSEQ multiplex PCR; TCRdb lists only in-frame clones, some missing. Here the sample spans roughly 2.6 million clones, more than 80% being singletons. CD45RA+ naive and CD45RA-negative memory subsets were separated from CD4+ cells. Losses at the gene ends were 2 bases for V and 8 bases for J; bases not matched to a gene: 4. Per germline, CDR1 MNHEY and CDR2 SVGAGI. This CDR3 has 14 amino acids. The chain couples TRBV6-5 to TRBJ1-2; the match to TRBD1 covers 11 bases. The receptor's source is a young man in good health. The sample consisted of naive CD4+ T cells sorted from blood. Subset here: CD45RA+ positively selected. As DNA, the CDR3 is TGTGCCAGCAGTTACATAGGACAGGGGGCAGGCTACACCTTC. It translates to CASSYIGQGAGYTF.